This TCR beta chain derives from a study of T cells in Graves' hyperthyroidism and ophthalmopathy. The V gene's germline CDR1 is SGDLS and CDR2 YYNGEE. V shed 0 bases and J shed 9 bases, with 7 bases lying between them. The CDR3 is 12 residues long. Amplification yielded TCR beta CDR3 regions, with RNA transcripts as the source. When the TCR CDR3 underwent first-round RT-PCR, the HTBI primer set was used. TCRdb processed the multiplex PCR reads anew with MiXCR; each CDR3 protein has one entry. The sample records under 450,000 distinct CDR3 sequences, about a sixth being singletons. This clonotype was seen many times.

The V gene is TRBV9, the J gene TRBJ1-3; D call uncertain. The TCR was taken from a woman in her 30s with Graves' hyperthyroidism that later progressed to Graves' ophthalmopathy. Sequencing was done on a sample of blood. For the CDR3, the DNA is TGTGCCAGCAGCGTAGTGAGTGGCACCATATATTTT. Translation gives CASSVVSGTIYF.